This T cell receptor beta chain was documented in a study of regulatory T cells in long-lasting Graves disease. Study-level results: Under persistent disease, TRBV28, TRBJ1-2 and TRBJ2-5 were used preferentially.

For TCR beta, libraries came from iRepertoire HTBI primers and Arm-PCR of CDR3 regions. One entry per CDR3 protein results from TCRdb running MiXCR on the multiplex PCR reads. Here the sample spans 200,000 to 250,000 distinct CDR3 sequences, about 18% being singletons. In this sample, this clonotype turned up many times. The antigen is undetermined. The time point was: newly diagnosed GD, antithyroid drugs for less than 3 months. PBMCs were the source of the RNA used for TCR sequencing. Tubes containing EDTA received roughly 8.8 milliliters of drawn peripheral blood. In germline, CDR1 is KGHDR, CDR2 SFDVKD. The CDR3 contains 17 residues. V was clipped by 4 bases and J by 4 bases; unmatched bases: 5.

This chain joins TRBV24-1 and TRBJ2-3; TRBD2 matches at 15 bases. The sequencing here drew on peripheral blood mononuclear cells (PBMCs), taken at new diagnosis, from a patient treated with antithyroid drugs. The origin of this receptor is a female donor with Graves disease. The CDR3 protein is CATSDRTSGREADTQYF. CDR3 in DNA: TGTGCCACCAGTGACCGGACTAGCGGGAGGGAGGCAGATACGCAGTATTTT.